This paragraph covers one TCR beta chain sequence. The source of the sample is a study of shared clonotypes between healthy human individuals. Some clones are missing from TCRdb's copy, which holds only in-frame ones; the method was immunoSEQ multiplex PCR. The table includes 650,000 to 700,000 clones, less than 95% detected once. The clonotype was recovered from a man aged 18-30 years in good health. Some clones in this sample may be carry-over from other donors' samples. The sequenced sample consisted of memory CD8+ T cells from PBMCs. Documented subset: CD45RO+ cells pooled with CCR7-negative TemRA cells.

The DNA of the CDR3 is TGTGCCAGCAGCGTTACGGGGGCTCGCAATCAGCCCCAGCATTTT. This translates into CASSVTGARNQPQHF. This rearrangement joins TRBV9 to TRBJ1-5; tentatively, D is TRBD1 (6 bases). V was pared by 2 bases and J by 2 bases, with 11 bases between. Germline CDR1 is SGDLS and CDR2 is YYNGEE. This CDR3 region has 15 residues.